The source of this T cell receptor (beta chain) is a study of long-term antiretroviral therapy in people with HIV. Across the whole study: First collections came about a decade before the 2015 immediate-ART recommendation.

To note about this clone: What it binds is unknown.

V gave up 5 bases and J gave up 7 bases, with 9 bases separating them. This CDR3 comprises 13 residues. Looked up from germline, CDR1 is SGHNT and CDR2 is YENEEA. Findings and limits, study-wide: The range of CDR3 lengths in HIV repertoires proved narrower than that found in controls.

The assay, immunoSEQ v3.0, was run at survey level. Per-sample sequencing targets were about 40,000-55,000 T-cell genomes. Generated by immunoSEQ multiplex PCR, the TCRdb table keeps only in-frame clones and is missing some. The sample comprises 30,000 to 40,000 clones, 94% of which are singletons, and around 3.3% rests with the top ten. Sequences were derived from unsorted PBMCs, sampled 4.1 years after starting antiretroviral therapy. This clonotype originated in a woman aged 45-65 years with HIV. The chain recombines TRBV11-3 with TRBJ1-6; TRBD1 might be the D (6 bases). DNA of the CDR3: TGTGCCAGCAGCCACGGACAGAATTCACCCCTCCACTTT. This translates into CASSHGQNSPLHF.